The next 14 T cell receptor beta chains were all read from a single sample in a study of T cell responses to AZD1222 COVID-19 vaccine. Assay: immunoSEQ multiplex PCR; the TCRdb copy retains only in-frame clones and omits some. The sample carries approximately 160,000 clones, around 89% recorded once. The sample was peripheral blood, taken on day 0 of AZD1222 vaccination. These receptor sequences come from an adult in good health.

The CDR3 region is CSVEQFGVETQYF. CDR3 coding DNA: TGCAGCGTTGAGCAATTTGGGGTAGAGACCCAGTACTTC. The chain combines TRBV29-1 with TRBJ2-5; D unresolved. With 3 bases removed from V and 4 bases from J, the gap between germline ends came to 12 bases. The CDR3 has 13 residues. Germline V gene sequence: CDR1 SQVTM, CDR2 ANQGSEA.

The chain links TRBV19 to TRBJ1-6; 9 bases fit TRBD1. Germline CDR1 LNHDA, CDR2 SQIVND (reference sequence). The junction had 4 bases not matched to a gene; V was cut back by 7 bases and J by 9 bases. The CDR3 runs to 13 residues. CDR3 sequence (DNA): TGTGCCAGTATGGGACAGGGTACTTCACCCCTCCACTTT. Residues: CASMGQGTSPLHF.

The rearrangement links TRBV14 to TRBJ1-6; D gene ambiguous. CDR1 and CDR2 from the germline V gene are SGHDN and FVKESK. The CDR3 extends over 14 amino acids. The V end was cut by 4 bases, the J end by 6 bases, with 10 bases between. CDR3: CASSPGLINSPLHF. The CDR3 nucleotides are TGTGCCAGCAGCCCAGGACTGATTAATTCACCCCTCCACTTT.

This clone was seen once. J is TRBJ2-7 and V is TRBV27, with 9 bases that match TRBD1. V trimming: 3 bases; J trimming: 3 bases; junction bases outside the gene matches: 6. CDR3 length: 15 amino acids. The V gene's germline CDR1 is MNHEY and CDR2 SMNVEV (reference sequence). CDR3: CASSLIAGQGYEQYF. The DNA of the CDR3 is TGTGCCAGCAGTTTGATCGCGGGACAGGGCTACGAGCAGTACTTC.

The V call is TRBV4-3, the J call TRBJ2-1; TRBD2 matches 8 bases. Germline V gene sequence: CDR1 LGHNA, CDR2 YSLEER. This CDR3 comprises 15 residues. Trimming at V came to 4 bases and at J to 6 bases, leaving 8 bases not matched to a gene. This chain's CDR3 is CASSLSSSGANEQFF. CDR3 DNA: TGCGCCAGCAGCCTCTCGAGTAGCGGGGCCAATGAGCAGTTCTTC.

The genes are TRBV7-2 and TRBJ2-3, with 8 bases identical to TRBD1. Germline V CDR1 and CDR2: SGHTA, FQGNSA. The CDR3 is 16 amino acids. V shed 2 bases, J shed 1 base, and the junction held 5 bases outside the gene matches. The CDR3 DNA reads as TGTGCCAGCAGCTTAAGGGGGACAGGAGGCACAGATACGCAGTATTTT. Translated, it gives CASSLRGTGGTDTQYF.

The J gene is TRBJ2-1, the V gene TRBV7-3; 7 bases align to TRBD2. The CDR3 sequence is 16 residues long. Looked up from germline, CDR1 is SGHTA and CDR2 is FQGTGA. Losses at the gene ends were 6 bases for V and 4 bases for J; bases not matched to a gene: 12. CDR3: CASRNTSERSYNEQFF. CDR3 sequence (DNA): TGTGCCAGCAGGAATACTAGCGAGAGATCGTACAATGAGCAGTTCTTC.

CDR3 in DNA: TGTGCCAGCGTGCAAGCGGGAGTTGGCTACAATGAGCAGTTCTTC. Encoded protein: CASVQAGVGYNEQFF. The rearrangement uses TRBV7-2 and TRBJ2-1; 8 bases line up with TRBD2. This CDR3 is built from 15 residues. Per germline, CDR1 SGHTA and CDR2 FQGNSA. The V gene end was trimmed by 8 bases and the J gene end by 3 bases; junction bases not matched to a gene: 9.

This chain joins TRBV5-1 and TRBJ2-2; 7 bases match TRBD2. The CDR3 is 15 residues long. Trimming removed 7 bases from V and 9 bases from J; junction bases left unmatched: 15. Germline V gives CDR1 SGHRS, CDR2 YFSETQ. The CDR3 nucleotides read TGCGCCAGCGCCCGAGGGGCTAGCGGTATGCGGGAGCTGTTTTTT. The encoded protein is CASARGASGMRELFF.

V and J are TRBV11-3 and TRBJ2-7; D gene ambiguous. The V end lost 1 base, the J end lost 2 bases, and 9 bases lay between the germline ends. The CDR3 runs to 14 residues. Germline V gene sequence: CDR1 SGHNT, CDR2 YENEEA. The CDR3 DNA reads TGTGCCAGCAGCTTAGTAGGCGCCACCTACGAGCAGTACTTC. Translated, it gives CASSLVGATYEQYF.

This clone was counted only a few times. This chain links TRBV4-3 with TRBJ1-2, with 8 bases lining up with TRBD1. The germline CDR1 and CDR2 sequences are LGHNA and YSLEER. The V gene end was trimmed by 4 bases and the J gene end by 5 bases; junction bases not matched to a gene: 6. This CDR3 is built from 14 residues. The CDR3 is CASSPGQGPYGYTF. The DNA for the CDR3 is TGCGCCAGCAGCCCCGGACAGGGCCCTTATGGCTACACCTTC.

This clone was recorded a few times. J is TRBJ2-2 and V is TRBV6-5; 12 bases map to TRBD2. The CDR3 consists of 15 residues. V lost 4 bases to trimming and J lost 6 bases; unmatched junction nucleotides: 3. Germline V lookup: CDR1 MNHEY, CDR2 SVGAGI. CDR3 coding DNA: TGTGCCAGCAGTTCTAGCGGGAGGGGCGCCGGGGAGCTGTTTTTT. Encoded protein: CASSSSGRGAGELFF.

CDR3 DNA: TGTGCCACCAGCAGAGATCTGGGTCCCTACAATGAGCAGTTCTTC. Its translation is CATSRDLGPYNEQFF. This chain links TRBV15 with TRBJ2-1; D gene uncertain. Germline assignment: CDR1 LNHNV and CDR2 YYDKDF (reference sequence). V was clipped by 0 bases and J by 2 bases, with 8 bases between them. The CDR3 runs to 15 residues.

The chain carries TRBV27 and TRBJ2-7; 9 nucleotides agree with TRBD2. Per the germline V gene, CDR1 is MNHEY and CDR2 is SMNVEV (reference sequence). The CDR3 is 14 amino acids. The junction had 8 bases not matched to a gene; V was cut back by 8 bases and J by 3 bases. The CDR3 reads CASWSGRPNYEQYF. Written as DNA, the CDR3 is TGTGCCAGCTGGAGCGGGAGGCCTAACTACGAGCAGTACTTC.